The 25 T cell receptor beta chains given below trace back to one sample, sequenced in a study of blood T cells in healthy people across ages. Using a J-beta primer mix together with a sample-barcoded 5' primer, a second PCR was run for roughly 6 to 12 cycles. TCRdb itself ran the 5' RACE reads through MiXCR, one entry per CDR3 protein. The sample lists nearly 1 million distinct CDR3 sequences, roughly 51% seen once, with about a fifth in the top ten. Specimen: blood. The receptors stem from a woman aged 60 to 75 in good health.

Remarks on this clonotype: A much larger clone is a single base away; this may be a read error. It is unclear where the CDR3 begins or ends on the DNA, so no DNA is shown, and the CDR3 is as TCRdb lists it. The chain employs TRBV29-1 and TRBJ2-3; TRBD2, as called in the table, went unchecked against the DNA. The CDR3 spans 14 amino acids, including both terminal residues. Germline CDR1 is SQVTM and CDR2 is ANQGSEA. The CDR3: CSVGVAGGSDTRYF.

The J gene is TRBJ1-4, the V gene TRBV24-1; 8 nucleotides align to TRBD1. The CDR3 is 15 residues long. Germline V CDR1 and CDR2: KGHDR, SFDVKD. V lost 4 bases and J lost 7; bases outside the gene matches: 7. This chain's CDR3 is CATSDPTGGIEKLFF. CDR3 DNA: TGTGCCACCAGTGACCCAACAGGGGGAATTGAAAAACTGTTTTTT.

The rearrangement uses TRBV5-1 and TRBJ2-1; the D is unclear. V lost 0 bases and J 4 bases, leaving 17 bases between the germline ends. Germline V gene data show CDR1 as SGHRS and CDR2 as YFSETQ. The CDR3 is made up of 17 amino acids. The CDR3 region has the DNA TGCGCCAGCAGCTTGGAGGCAGGCCTACTGGATTACAATGAGCAGTTCTTC. Translating it yields CASSLEAGLLDYNEQFF.

The DNA for the CDR3 is TGTGCCAGCAGCTTTAGCCCCGGCTACCGGGAGTTTAAAAACATTCAGTACTTC. It translates to CASSFSPGYREFKNIQYF. The V gene is TRBV7-9, the J gene TRBJ2-7; perhaps TRBD2 as D (6 bases). The end of the DNA is better explained by TRBJ2-4, so the J call may be wrong. The germline V gene encodes CDR1 SEHNR and CDR2 FQNEAQ (reference sequence). This CDR3 region has 18 residues.

There are many counts of this clonotype. V usage is TRBV25-1 and J usage is TRBJ1-1; 7 nucleotides match TRBD1. The germline V gene encodes CDR1 MGHDK and CDR2 SYGVNS. The J segment lost 4 bases and the V segment lost 4 bases, leaving 3 bases of the junction unmatched. The CDR3 has 13 residues. In nucleotides, the CDR3 is TGTGCCAGCAGTGGAACAGGGGCCACTGAAGCTTTCTTT. This translates into CASSGTGATEAFF.

The rearrangement links TRBV28 to TRBJ2-7, with 8 positions matching TRBD1. Trimming removed 5 bases from V and 2 bases from J; junction bases left unmatched: 11. The CDR3 spans 16 residues. Germline lookup yields CDR1 MDHEN and CDR2 SYDVKM. CDR3 sequence: CASSPSFPGGAYEQYF. The CDR3 region has the DNA TGTGCCAGCAGTCCGTCCTTCCCAGGGGGCGCCTACGAGCAGTACTTC.

This clonotype was counted many times. The V call is TRBV21-1, the J call TRBJ2-5; the table's D call, TRBD1, has no DNA check behind it. TRBV21-1 is recorded as a pseudogene. The CDR3 is 15 residues long. The CDR3 sequence: CASSPGTDYQETQYF. CDR3 DNA: TGTGCCAGCAGCCCAGGGACAGATTACCAAGAGACCCAGTACTTC.

The chain couples TRBV6-2 or TRBV6-3 to TRBJ2-7, with 7 bases that match TRBD2. The length of the CDR3 is 17 residues. V lost 0 bases, J lost 7 bases, and 15 bases stayed unmatched. CDR1 is MNHEY and CDR2 is SVGEGT in the germline V gene. The DNA for the CDR3 is TGTGCCAGCAGTTACTCGCCTGGGGGGAGGGAGTACAATGAGCAGTACTTC. It encodes CASSYSPGGREYNEQYF.

V is TRBV29-1 and J is TRBJ1-4; 8 positions agree with TRBD1. CDR1 is SQVTM and CDR2 is ANQGSEA in the germline V gene. This CDR3 spans 13 amino acids. V was clipped by 4 bases and J by 7 bases; unmatched bases: 5. CDR3 amino acids: CSVGDRGGEKLFF. Here the CDR3 DNA reads TGCAGCGTTGGAGACAGGGGTGGTGAAAAACTGTTTTTT.

The V gene is TRBV28, the J gene TRBJ2-7; possible D gene TRBD1, 6 bases. The DNA end favors TRBJ2-5, so the J call may be wrong. Germline values: CDR1 MDHEN, CDR2 SYDVKM. The CDR3 loop spans 14 amino acids. The CDR3 is CASSLNRDQETQYF. CDR3 DNA: TGTGCCAGCAGTTTAAACAGGGACCAAGAGACCCAGTACTTC.

The chain recombines TRBV20-1 with TRBJ2-3, with D possibly being TRBD1 or TRBD2 (5 bases each). Per germline, CDR1 DFQATT and CDR2 SNEGSKA (reference sequence). The CDR3 is made up of 15 amino acids. With 6 bases removed from V and 4 bases from J, the gap between germline ends came to 20 bases. As DNA, the CDR3 is TGCAGTGCAGGTGGGGGTAGTAGCCTGGCAGATACGCAGTATTTT. Its protein is CSAGGGSSLADTQYF.

The rearrangement links TRBV29-1 to TRBJ2-3; 10 bases agree with TRBD1. Germline V CDR1 and CDR2: SQVTM, ANQGSEA. The CDR3 is made up of 13 amino acids. J gave up 14 bases and V 2 bases, and 10 bases lay outside the gene matches. CDR3 protein: CSVEIPRDRGVYF. CDR3 in DNA: TGCAGCGTTGAAATTCCACGGGACAGGGGTGTGTATTTT.

The chain links TRBV28 to TRBJ2-5, with a weak D call TRBD1 (8 bases). Germline CDR1 MDHEN, CDR2 SYDVKM. Between the trimmed V and J ends, which lost 5 bases and 7 bases, there was a span of 20 bases. The CDR3 loop spans 15 amino acids. The CDR3 nucleotides are TGTGCCAGCAGTCCTGGACAGGGCCCGGGAGGGACCCAGTACTTC. Translating it yields CASSPGQGPGGTQYF.

The chain recombines TRBV25-1 with TRBJ2-2; a weak D match, TRBD1 (5 bases). The ends were cut back, 2 bases at V and 2 bases at J, with 9 bases in the middle. The germline V gene has CDR1 MGHDK and CDR2 SYGVNS. This CDR3 comprises 15 residues. CDR3 in DNA: TGTGCCAGCAGTGAACTAGACAGAAACACCGGGGAGCTGTTTTTT. Encoded protein: CASSELDRNTGELFF.

This chain connects TRBV5-1 to TRBJ1-1, with D possibly TRBD1 on 5 matching bases. The germline V gene encodes CDR1 SGHRS and CDR2 YFSETQ. V lost 0 bases and J 4 bases, leaving 10 bases between the germline ends. This CDR3 is 14 amino acids long. The CDR3 loop is CASSLAAGRTEAFF. In DNA form, the CDR3 reads TGCGCCAGCAGCTTGGCCGCAGGGCGCACTGAAGCTTTCTTT.

The V and J genes are TRBV11-2 and TRBJ2-4; 7 positions agree with TRBD1. The J call is uncertain, as TRBJ2-7 better fits the DNA end. The germline gives CDR1 SGHAT, CDR2 FQNNGV. The CDR3 is 17 residues long. In DNA, the CDR3 is TGTGCCAGCAGCTTAGGAGGGGGCCGCGATGGGTCCCACGAGCAGTACTTC. Translation: CASSLGGGRDGSHEQYF.

The chain combines TRBV29-1 with TRBJ1-2; D is ambiguous. Germline V gene lookup returns CDR1 SQVTM and CDR2 ANQGSEA. V lost 5 bases and J 7 bases, leaving 14 bases between the germline ends. The CDR3 is 12 residues long. DNA of the CDR3: TGCAGCGTTAAGACTAGCGGGAGTGGCTACACCTTC. Its translation is CSVKTSGSGYTF.

The chain recombines TRBV3-1 with TRBJ2-7, with TRBD1 matching over 7 bases. Germline V CDR1 and CDR2: LGHDT, YNNKEL (reference sequence). Trimming cost V 4 bases and J 7 bases; bases outside gene matches: 22. CDR3 size: 18 residues. The CDR3 coding sequence is TGTGCCAGCAGCCTTTCCCGGGGCCACGGGACAGCATACAATGAGCAGTACTTC. Protein sequence: CASSLSRGHGTAYNEQYF.

V gene TRBV3-1 combines with J gene TRBJ1-1; D not resolved. V was cut by 2 bases and J by 0 bases, with 13 bases left in between. The CDR3 has 16 residues. The germline gives CDR1 LGHDT, CDR2 YNNKEL (reference sequence). CDR3 DNA sequence: TGTGCCAGCAGCCAATTGGCCAGCTCTATGAACACTGAAGCTTTCTTT. Amino acid sequence: CASSQLASSMNTEAFF.

This chain links TRBV10-3 with TRBJ2-1, with D maybe TRBD1 (5 bases). V was trimmed by 6 bases and J by 8 bases, leaving 14 bases between them. The CDR3 is 13 residues long. CDR1 and CDR2 from the germline V gene are ENHRY and SYGVKD. This chain's CDR3 is CAIRGAARDEQFF. CDR3 nucleotide sequence: TGTGCCATCAGAGGGGCGGCCCGGGATGAGCAGTTCTTC.

The chain links TRBV11-2 to TRBJ2-5; 9 nucleotides align to TRBD2. The end of the DNA aligns better with TRBJ2-7, so the J call may be wrong. This CDR3 has 15 amino acids. Germline CDR1 SGHAT, CDR2 FQNNGV. The DNA of the CDR3 is TGTGCCAGCAGCTTAGGGACTAGCGCATTCTACGAGCAGTACTTC. It is translated as CASSLGTSAFYEQYF.

The chain is built from TRBV30 and TRBJ2-6, with D possibly TRBD2 on 6 matching bases. CDR3 length: 16 residues. Per germline, CDR1 GTSNPN and CDR2 SVGIG (reference sequence). Trimming removed 3 bases from V and 1 base from J, with 13 bases in between. CDR3 protein: CAWRGGTLSGANVLTF. The CDR3 DNA sequence: TGTGCCTGGAGAGGCGGGACGCTGTCTGGGGCCAACGTCCTGACTTTC.

The CDR3: CASSLKSTDTQYF. The CDR3 nucleotides are TGTGCCAGCAGTTTAAAGTCCACAGATACGCAGTATTTT. The V and J genes are TRBV12-3 or TRBV12-4 and TRBJ2-3, with D uncertain. The CDR3 spans 13 residues. Trimming shortened V by 2 bases and J by 2 bases, and 5 bases separated the two germline ends.

This chain joins TRBV4-1 and TRBJ2-2; the match to TRBD2 covers 7 bases. Germline CDR1 is MGHRA and CDR2 is YSYEKL. Losses at the gene ends were 3 bases for V and 5 bases for J; bases not matched to a gene: 12. The CDR3 loop spans 17 amino acids. The CDR3 loop reads CASSHGLVGGPTGELFF. Here the CDR3 DNA reads TGCGCCAGCAGCCATGGACTAGTGGGAGGGCCAACCGGGGAGCTGTTTTTT.

This clonotype is labeled large. This chain uses TRBV20-1 with TRBJ2-1, with 8 bases identical to TRBD2. This CDR3 has 15 residues. CDR1 is DFQATT, CDR2 SNEGSKA, per germline (reference sequence). With 6 bases clipped from V and 0 bases from J, the junction kept 7 bases outside the gene matches. CDR3 sequence (DNA): TGCAGTGCCCTCAAGCGGGAGAGCTCCTACAATGAGCAGTTCTTC. This sequence encodes CSALKRESSYNEQFF.